This TCR beta chain was found in a study of radiotherapy plus CTLA-4 blockade in lung cancer. Profiling relied on immunoSEQ multiplex PCR, and the TCRdb table lists in-frame clones only, not all of them. The sample records 85,000 to 90,000 clones, roughly 86% being singletons. Turning to this clone: The antigen is undetermined.

General observations from the study: After radiotherapy and ipilimumab, tumor-derived clones expanded in peripheral blood.

This clonotype originated in a human donor with non-small cell lung cancer that progressed on radiotherapy plus ipilimumab. This specimen was peripheral blood, taken from a patient treated with radiotherapy plus ipilimumab.

The CDR3 spells CASTPGGQSYNEQFF. The CDR3, as DNA: TGCGCCAGCACCCCTGGGGGACAGTCCTACAATGAGCAGTTCTTC. The V call is TRBV5-1, the J call TRBJ2-1, with TRBD1 matching 7 bases. The ends lost 6 bases at V and 1 base at J; junction bases unmatched: 7. Germline assignment: CDR1 SGHRS and CDR2 YFSETQ. This CDR3 is built from 15 residues. The complete variable domain, with remaining parts taken from reference TRBV5-1 and TRBJ2-1, reads KAGVTQTPRYLIKTRGQQVTLSCSPISGHRSVSWYQQTPGQGLQFLFEYFSETQRNKGNFPGRFSGRQFSNSRSEMNVSTLELGDSALYLCASTPGGQSYNEQFFGPGTRLTVL.